The T cell receptor beta chain described here comes from a study of T cell responses to AZD1222 COVID-19 vaccine. Data came from immunoSEQ multiplex PCR; TCRdb stores just in-frame clones and leaves some out. The data contain approximately 60,000 clones, roughly 70% of them singletons. This clone was seen only a few times. Antigen specificity is unknown. Germline V lookup: CDR1 SGHNT, CDR2 YYREEE (reference sequence). The CDR3 runs 16 residues. V was pared by 3 bases and J by 1 base, with 6 bases of the junction left unmatched. Study-wide results and limits: Regions 160-218 and 743-854 held dominance among vaccine-associated CD4 TCRs, which spanned spike.

Material: peripheral blood, obtained on day 0 of AZD1222 vaccination. This TCR was recovered from an adult in good health. The chain employs TRBV5-4 and TRBJ2-5; 10 bases line up with TRBD1. CDR3 DNA sequence: TGTGCCAGCAGCTCGAGGGACAGGGGTCTCCAAGAGACCCAGTACTTC. Protein sequence: CASSSRDRGLQETQYF.